The TCR beta chain described here comes from a study of blood T cell repertoires in COVID-19. Study-level information: The United States, Italy and Spain provided the acute and convalescent COVID-19 samples. T cells, B-cell-depleted T cells, or PBMCs supplied cDNA or gDNA.

V was trimmed by 5 bases and J by 6 bases, leaving 10 bases between them. Germline V lookup: CDR1 KGHSH, CDR2 LQKENI. The CDR3 runs 13 residues. Source study methods: It was from reference gene primer amplification that nucleated cell counts were estimated. The protocol was immunoSEQ multiplex PCR, while the TCRdb copy is restricted to in-frame clones and leaves out a portion. V and J calls and clone size are copied from that table; D and trimming were computed from the DNA. The sample has about 220,000 clones; under 90% are singletons. The source of this sequence is a woman older than 75 with acute or convalescent COVID-19. The sequenced material came from peripheral blood. V usage is TRBV18 and J usage is TRBJ2-2, with D hard to call. The CDR3 DNA follows: TGTGCCAGCTCAACCGGTGGTGCCGGGGAGCTGTTTTTT. It translates to CASSTGGAGELFF.